The entry below gives a single T cell receptor beta chain sequence along with its context. Per the germline V gene, CDR1 is SGHVS and CDR2 is FQNEAQ. The V end lost 5 bases, the J end lost 0 bases, and 5 bases lay between the germline ends. CDR3 length: 13 residues. The data were produced by immunoSEQ multiplex PCR, yet TCRdb's version contains in-frame clones alone and is incomplete. The sample lists approximately 70,000 clones, 90% to 95% occurring once. This sample is part of a study of blood T cell repertoires in COVID-19. Sequencing used peripheral blood. This sequence originates from a man in his forties with COVID-19, enrolled during active disease. The genes are TRBV7-8 and TRBJ1-5; D is unresolved. Here the CDR3 reads CASSRHSNQPQHF. Here the CDR3 DNA reads TGTGCCAGCAGCCGTCATAGCAATCAGCCCCAGCATTTT. Looking up the rest from reference TRBV7-8 and TRBJ1-5 gives the full variable domain: GAGVSQSPRYKVAKRGQDVALRCDPISGHVSLFWYQQALGQGPEFLTYFQNEAQLDKSGLPSDRFFAERPEGSVSTLKIQRTQQEDSAVYLCASSRHSNQPQHFGDGTRLSIL.